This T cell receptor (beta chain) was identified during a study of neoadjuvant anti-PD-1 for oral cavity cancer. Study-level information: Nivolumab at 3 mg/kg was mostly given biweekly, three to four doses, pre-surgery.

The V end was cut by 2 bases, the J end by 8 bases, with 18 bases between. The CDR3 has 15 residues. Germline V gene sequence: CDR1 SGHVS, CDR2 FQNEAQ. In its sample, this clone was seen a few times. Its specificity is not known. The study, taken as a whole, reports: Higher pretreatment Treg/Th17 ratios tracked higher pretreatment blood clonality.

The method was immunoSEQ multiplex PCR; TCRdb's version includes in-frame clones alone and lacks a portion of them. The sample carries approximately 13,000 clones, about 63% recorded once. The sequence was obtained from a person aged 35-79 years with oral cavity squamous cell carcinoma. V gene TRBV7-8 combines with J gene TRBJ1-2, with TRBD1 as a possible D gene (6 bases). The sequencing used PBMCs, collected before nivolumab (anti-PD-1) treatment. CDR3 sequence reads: CASSLLQGPSRGYTF. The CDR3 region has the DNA TGTGCCAGCAGCTTACTACAGGGTCCGTCGAGGGGCTACACCTTC.